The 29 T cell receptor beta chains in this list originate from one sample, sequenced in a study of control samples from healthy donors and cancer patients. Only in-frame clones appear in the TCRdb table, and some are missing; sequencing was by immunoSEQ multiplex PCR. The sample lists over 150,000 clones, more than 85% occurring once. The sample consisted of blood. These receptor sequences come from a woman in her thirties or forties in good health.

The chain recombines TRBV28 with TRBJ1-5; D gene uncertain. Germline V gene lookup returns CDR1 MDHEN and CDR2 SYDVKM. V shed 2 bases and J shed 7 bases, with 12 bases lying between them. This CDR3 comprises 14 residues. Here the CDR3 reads CASSLPPRTQPQHF. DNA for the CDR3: TGTGCCAGCAGTTTACCCCCCAGGACCCAGCCCCAGCATTTT.

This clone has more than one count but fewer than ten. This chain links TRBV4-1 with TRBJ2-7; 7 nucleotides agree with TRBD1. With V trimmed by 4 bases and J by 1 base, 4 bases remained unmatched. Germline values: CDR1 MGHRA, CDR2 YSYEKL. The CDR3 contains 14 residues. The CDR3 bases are TGCGCCAGCAGCCCACCGACAGGGTCCTACGAGCAGTACTTC. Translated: CASSPPTGSYEQYF.

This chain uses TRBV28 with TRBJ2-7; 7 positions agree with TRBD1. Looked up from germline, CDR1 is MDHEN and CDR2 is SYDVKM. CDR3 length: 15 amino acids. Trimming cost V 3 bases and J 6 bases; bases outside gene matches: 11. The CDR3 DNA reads TGTGCCAGCAGTTTCAGCCCAGGGACAGATTTCGAGCAGTACTTC. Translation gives CASSFSPGTDFEQYF.

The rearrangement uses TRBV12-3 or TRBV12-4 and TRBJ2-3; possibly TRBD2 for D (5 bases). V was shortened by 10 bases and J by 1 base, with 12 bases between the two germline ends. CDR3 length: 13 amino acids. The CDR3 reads CATRLEGTDTQYF. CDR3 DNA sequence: TGTGCCACCAGGTTGGAGGGCACAGATACGCAGTATTTT.

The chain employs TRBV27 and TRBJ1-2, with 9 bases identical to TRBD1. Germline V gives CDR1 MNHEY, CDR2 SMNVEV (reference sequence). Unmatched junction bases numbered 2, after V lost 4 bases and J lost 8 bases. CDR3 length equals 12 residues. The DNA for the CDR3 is TGTGCCAGCAGTTCCGGGACAGGGGGCTACACCTTC. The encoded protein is CASSSGTGGYTF.

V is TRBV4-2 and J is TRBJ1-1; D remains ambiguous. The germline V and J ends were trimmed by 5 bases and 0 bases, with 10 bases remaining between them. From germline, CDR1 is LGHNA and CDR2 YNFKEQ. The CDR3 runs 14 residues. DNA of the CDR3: TGTGCCAGCAGCGACCGGTCGGTGAACACTGAAGCTTTCTTT. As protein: CASSDRSVNTEAFF.

CDR3 protein: CASSPSAGRTEAFF. The CDR3 DNA follows: TGTGCCAGTAGTCCTTCGGCAGGGCGCACTGAAGCTTTCTTT. The chain is built from TRBV19 and TRBJ1-1, with D perhaps TRBD1 (5 bases). The CDR3 runs 14 residues. The germline V gene has CDR1 LNHDA and CDR2 SQIVND (reference sequence). V was cut by 5 bases and J by 4 bases, with 14 bases left in between.

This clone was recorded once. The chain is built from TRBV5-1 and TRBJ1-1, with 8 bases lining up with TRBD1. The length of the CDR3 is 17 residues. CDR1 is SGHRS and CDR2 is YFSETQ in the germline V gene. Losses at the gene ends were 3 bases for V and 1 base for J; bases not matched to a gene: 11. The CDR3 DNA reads TGCGCCAGCAGCTCAGGACAGGGCATGGGGTCGAACACTGAAGCTTTCTTT. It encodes CASSSGQGMGSNTEAFF.

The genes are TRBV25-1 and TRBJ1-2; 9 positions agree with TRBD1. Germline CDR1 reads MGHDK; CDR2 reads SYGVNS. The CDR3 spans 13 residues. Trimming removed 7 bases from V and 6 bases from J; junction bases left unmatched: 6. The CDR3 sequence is CASTLGQGNGYTF. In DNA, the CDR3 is TGTGCCAGCACTCTAGGACAGGGGAATGGCTACACCTTC.

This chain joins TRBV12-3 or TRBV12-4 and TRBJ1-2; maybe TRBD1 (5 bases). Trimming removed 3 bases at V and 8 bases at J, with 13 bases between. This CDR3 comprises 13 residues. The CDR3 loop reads CASSFGGGLGYTF. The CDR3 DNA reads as TGTGCCAGCAGTTTCGGGGGAGGGCTCGGCTACACCTTC.

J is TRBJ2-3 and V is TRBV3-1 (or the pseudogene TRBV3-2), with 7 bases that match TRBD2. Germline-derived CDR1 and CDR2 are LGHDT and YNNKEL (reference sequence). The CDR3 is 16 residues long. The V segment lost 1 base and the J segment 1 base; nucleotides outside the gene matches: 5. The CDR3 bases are TGTGCCAGCAGCCAAGGGCTAGCGGAGGGCACAGATACGCAGTATTTT. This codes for CASSQGLAEGTDTQYF.

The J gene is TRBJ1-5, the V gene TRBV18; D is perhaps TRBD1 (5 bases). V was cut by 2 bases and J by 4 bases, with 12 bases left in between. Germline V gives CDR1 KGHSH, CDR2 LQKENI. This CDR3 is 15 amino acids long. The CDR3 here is CASSPSTGLNQPQHF. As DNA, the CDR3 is TGTGCCAGCTCACCATCAACAGGCCTAAATCAGCCCCAGCATTTT.

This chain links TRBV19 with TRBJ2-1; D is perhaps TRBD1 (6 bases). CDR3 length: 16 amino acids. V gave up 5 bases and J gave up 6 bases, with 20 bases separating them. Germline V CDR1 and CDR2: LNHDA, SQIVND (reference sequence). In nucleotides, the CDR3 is TGTGCCAGTAGTGTCCGCCGGGACACCCAGGCCAATGAGCAGTTCTTC. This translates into CASSVRRDTQANEQFF. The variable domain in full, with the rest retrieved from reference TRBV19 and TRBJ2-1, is DGGITQSPKYLFRKEGQNVTLSCEQNLNHDAMYWYRQDPGQGLRLIYYSQIVNDFQKGDIAEGYSVSREKKESFPLTVTSAQKNPTAFYLCASSVRRDTQANEQFFGPGTRLTVL.

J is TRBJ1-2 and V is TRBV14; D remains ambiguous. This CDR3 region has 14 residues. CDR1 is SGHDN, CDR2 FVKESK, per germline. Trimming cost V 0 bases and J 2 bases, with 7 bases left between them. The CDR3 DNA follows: TGTGCCAGCAGCCAAGACCACTTCAACTATGGCTACACCTTC. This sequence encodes CASSQDHFNYGYTF.

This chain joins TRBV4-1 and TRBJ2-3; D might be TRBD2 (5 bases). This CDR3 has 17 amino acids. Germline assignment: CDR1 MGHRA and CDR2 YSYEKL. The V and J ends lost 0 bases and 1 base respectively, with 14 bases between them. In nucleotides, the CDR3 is TGCGCCAGCAGCCAAGAACCCACTAGTTTTGGCACAGATACGCAGTATTTT. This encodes CASSQEPTSFGTDTQYF.

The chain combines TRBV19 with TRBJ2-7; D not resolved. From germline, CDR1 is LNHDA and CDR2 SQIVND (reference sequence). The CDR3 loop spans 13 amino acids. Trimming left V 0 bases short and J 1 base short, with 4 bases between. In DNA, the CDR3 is TGTGCCAGTAGTATAGATAAGTCCTACGAGCAGTACTTC. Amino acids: CASSIDKSYEQYF.

The CDR3 is CASRSRAAGHTGELFF. CDR3 bases: TGTGCCAGTAGGTCCCGGGCGGCCGGGCACACCGGGGAGCTGTTTTTT. This chain links TRBV19 with TRBJ2-2; D uncertain. From germline, CDR1 is LNHDA and CDR2 SQIVND (reference sequence). This CDR3 comprises 16 residues. The germline V and J ends were trimmed by 6 bases and 3 bases, with 17 bases remaining between them.

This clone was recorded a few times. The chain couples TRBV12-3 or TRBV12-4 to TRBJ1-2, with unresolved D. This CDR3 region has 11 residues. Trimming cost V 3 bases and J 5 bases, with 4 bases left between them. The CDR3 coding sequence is TGTGCCAGCAGTTTTTTGTATGGCTACACCTTC. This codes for CASSFLYGYTF.

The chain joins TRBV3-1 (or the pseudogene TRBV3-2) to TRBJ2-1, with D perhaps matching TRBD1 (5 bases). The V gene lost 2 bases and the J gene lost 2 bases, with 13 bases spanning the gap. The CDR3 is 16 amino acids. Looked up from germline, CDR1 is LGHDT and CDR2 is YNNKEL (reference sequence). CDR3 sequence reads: CASSQLMGPAYNEQFF. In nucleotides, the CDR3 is TGTGCCAGCAGCCAATTGATGGGGCCCGCCTACAATGAGCAGTTCTTC.

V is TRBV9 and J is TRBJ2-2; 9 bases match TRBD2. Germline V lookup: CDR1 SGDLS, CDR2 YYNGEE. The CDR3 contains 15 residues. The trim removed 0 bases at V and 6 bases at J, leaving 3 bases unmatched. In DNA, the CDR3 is TGTGCCAGCAGCGTAGGCGGGGGGGCGTCCGGGGAGCTGTTTTTT. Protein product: CASSVGGGASGELFF. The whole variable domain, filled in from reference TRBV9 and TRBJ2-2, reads DSGVTQTPKHLITATGQRVTLRCSPRSGDLSVYWYQQSLDQGLQFLIQYYNGEERAKGNILERFSAQQFPDLHSELNLSSLELGDSALYFCASSVGGGASGELFFGEGSRLTVL.

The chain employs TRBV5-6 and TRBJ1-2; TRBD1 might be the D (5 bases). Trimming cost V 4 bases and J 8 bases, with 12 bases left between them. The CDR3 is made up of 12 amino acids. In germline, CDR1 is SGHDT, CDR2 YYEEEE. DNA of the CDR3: TGTGCCAGCAGCCTCCAGGGTGGCGGCTACACCTTC. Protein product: CASSLQGGGYTF.

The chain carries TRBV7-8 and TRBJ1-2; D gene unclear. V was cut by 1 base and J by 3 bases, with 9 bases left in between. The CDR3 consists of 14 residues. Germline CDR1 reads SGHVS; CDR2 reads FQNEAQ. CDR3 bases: TGTGCCAGCAGCTTAGAAGACTCCTACTATGGCTACACCTTC. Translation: CASSLEDSYYGYTF.

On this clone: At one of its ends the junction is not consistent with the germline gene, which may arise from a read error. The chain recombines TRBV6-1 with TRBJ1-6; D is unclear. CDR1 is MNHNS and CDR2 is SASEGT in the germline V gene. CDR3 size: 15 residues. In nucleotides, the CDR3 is TGTGCCAGCAGTGACAGGTACTCCCATAATTCACCCCTCCACTTT. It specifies CASSDRYSHNSPLHF.

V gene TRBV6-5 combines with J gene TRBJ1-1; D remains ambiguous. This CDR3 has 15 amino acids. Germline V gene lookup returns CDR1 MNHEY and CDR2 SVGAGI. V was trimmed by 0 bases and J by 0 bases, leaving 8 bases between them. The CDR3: CASSYSVGVNTEAFF. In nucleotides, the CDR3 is TGTGCCAGCAGTTACTCTGTCGGCGTGAACACTGAAGCTTTCTTT.

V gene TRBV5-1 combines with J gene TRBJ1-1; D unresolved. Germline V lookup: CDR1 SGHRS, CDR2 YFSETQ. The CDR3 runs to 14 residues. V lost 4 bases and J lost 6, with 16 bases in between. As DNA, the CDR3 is TGCGCCAGCAGCCCGCACCCCACGTACCCTGAAGCTTTCTTT. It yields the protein CASSPHPTYPEAFF.

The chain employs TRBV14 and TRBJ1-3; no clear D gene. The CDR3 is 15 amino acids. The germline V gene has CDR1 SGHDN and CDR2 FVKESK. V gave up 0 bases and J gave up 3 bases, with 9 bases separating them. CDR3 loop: CASSQERLYGNTIYF. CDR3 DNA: TGTGCCAGCAGCCAAGAGAGGCTTTATGGAAACACCATATATTTT.

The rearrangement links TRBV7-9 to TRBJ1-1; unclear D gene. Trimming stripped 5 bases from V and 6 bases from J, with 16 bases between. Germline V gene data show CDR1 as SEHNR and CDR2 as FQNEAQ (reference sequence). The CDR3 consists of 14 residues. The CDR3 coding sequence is TGTGCCAGCAGCAACAAATTACATCCCCCTGAAGCTTTCTTT. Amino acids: CASSNKLHPPEAFF.

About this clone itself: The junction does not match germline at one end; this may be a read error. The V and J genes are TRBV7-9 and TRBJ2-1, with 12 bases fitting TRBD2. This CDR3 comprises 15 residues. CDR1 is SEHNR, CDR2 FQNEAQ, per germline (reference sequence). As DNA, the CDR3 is TGTGCCAGCAGCCTAGCGGGGGGGCCTCCGGATGAGCAGTTCTTC. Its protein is CASSLAGGPPDEQFF.

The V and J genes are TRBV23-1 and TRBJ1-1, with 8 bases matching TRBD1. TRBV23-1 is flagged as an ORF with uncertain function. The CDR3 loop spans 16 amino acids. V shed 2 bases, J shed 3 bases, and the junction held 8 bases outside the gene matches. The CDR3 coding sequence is TGCGCCAGCAGTCAAAACCGGACAGGGACGGACACTGAAGCTTTCTTT. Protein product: CASSQNRTGTDTEAFF.